The 4 T cell receptor beta chains reported below all come from one sample, sequenced in a study of OX40 agonist ivuxolimab in advanced cancers. The library was produced with the immunoSEQ multiplex PCR assay. The table was pulled from immuneACCESS by TCRdb, which kept in-frame rearrangements only. Such tables lose some clones; where checked, under half of the loss comes from unresolved V genes, and the rest has no known cause. The sample contains 61,000 or so clones, around 86% of them found a single time. Less than 3.5% of the sample goes to the ten largest clones. The sequences come from CD4+ or CD8+ T cells sorted from blood, collected in a trial of the OX40 agonist ivuxolimab. The source is an adult with an advanced solid tumor such as melanoma, head and neck, liver or kidney cancer.

The rearrangement joins TRBV27 to TRBJ2-7; TRBD1 matches at 9 bases. V lost 5 bases and J lost 3; bases outside the gene matches: 14. CDR1 and CDR2 (germline): MNHEY, SMNVEV (reference sequence). The CDR3 has 17 amino acids. The chain's CDR3 is CASSKGTGNLQGYEQYF. CDR3 DNA: TGTGCCAGCAGTAAAGGGACAGGGAATCTTCAAGGCTACGAGCAGTACTTC.

The chain is built from TRBV30 and TRBJ2-7, with D possibly being TRBD2 (7 bases). This CDR3 has 15 amino acids. The V gene's germline CDR1 is GTSNPN and CDR2 SVGIG (reference sequence). With 0 bases removed from V and 2 bases from J, the gap between germline ends came to 14 bases. CDR3 sequence reads: CAWSVGGGITYEQYF. The DNA of the CDR3 is TGTGCCTGGAGTGTGGGAGGGGGGATCACCTACGAGCAGTACTTC.

The V call is TRBV7-2, the J call TRBJ2-1; 13 bases are shared with TRBD2. CDR1 and CDR2 (germline): SGHTA, FQGNSA. The CDR3 length is 16 residues. V lost 7 bases, J lost 7 bases, and 10 bases stayed unmatched. The DNA for the CDR3 is TGTGCCAGCACCCTACTAGCGGGGGGGCCTGGGAATGAGCAGTTCTTC. It specifies CASTLLAGGPGNEQFF.

This clone showed up just a few times. The chain employs TRBV18 and TRBJ1-3, with 8 bases that match TRBD1. V lost 3 bases, J lost 5 bases, and 3 bases stayed unmatched. Per the germline V gene, CDR1 is KGHSH and CDR2 is LQKENI. CDR3 length equals 14 residues. This CDR3 is CASSPTGERNTIYF. The DNA of the CDR3 is TGTGCCAGCTCACCGACAGGGGAACGAAACACCATATATTTT.